The 28 T cell receptor beta chains given below trace back to one sample, sequenced in a study of T cells in Graves' hyperthyroidism and ophthalmopathy. Amplification of TCR beta CDR3 regions used RNA as the template. Primed by the HTBI set, a first-round RT-PCR was run on the TCR CDR3. Using its own MiXCR run on the multiplex PCR reads, TCRdb lists one record per CDR3 protein. The sample yields about 560,000 distinct CDR3 sequences, about half seen once. Sequenced: peripheral blood or thyroid tissue (not recorded which). The receptors derive from a woman younger than 30 with Graves' hyperthyroidism.

Concerning this clonotype itself: Mismatch with germline at one junction end may stem from a read error. The J gene is TRBJ1-4, the V gene TRBV10-3; possible D gene TRBD1, 6 bases. CDR3 length equals 14 residues. Germline CDR1 and CDR2: ENHRY and SYGVKD. The CDR3: CASSSEGTLEKLFF. CDR3 sequence (DNA): TGTGCCAGCAGTTCTGAAGGGACACTTGAAAAACTGTTTTTT.

This clonotype was seen just once. The rearrangement joins TRBV6-5 to TRBJ2-5; D perhaps matches TRBD1 (6 bases). Germline values: CDR1 MNHEY, CDR2 SVGAGI. There are 14 residues in the CDR3. Trimming took 2 bases from V and 3 from J, leaving 10 bases between them. CDR3 DNA: TGTGCCAGCAGTTACATACAGGGTAAAGAGACCCAGTACTTC. As protein: CASSYIQGKETQYF.

This clonotype has a single count. At one end the junction does not follow the germline gene, possibly because of a read error. The rearrangement uses TRBV5-1 and TRBJ2-5; D gene unclear. Germline V gene sequence: CDR1 SGHRS, CDR2 YFSETQ. The CDR3 spans 9 residues. The CDR3 protein is CASREAQYF. The CDR3 DNA reads as TGCGCCAGCAGAGAGGCCCAGTACTTC.

The CDR3 region is CSVELPRGSTDTQYF. The CDR3 coding sequence is TGCAGCGTTGAACTGCCGCGCGGGAGCACAGATACGCAGTATTTT. The V gene is TRBV29-1, the J gene TRBJ2-3, with D possibly being TRBD2 (5 bases). Trimming removed 2 bases from V and 0 bases from J, with 12 bases in between. Per germline, CDR1 SQVTM and CDR2 ANQGSEA. The CDR3 has 15 amino acids.

The chain has TRBV29-1 and TRBJ2-2; tentative D call: TRBD2 (6 bases). The CDR3 runs to 14 residues. The germline gives CDR1 SQVTM, CDR2 ANQGSEA. Between the trimmed V and J ends, which lost 7 bases and 3 bases, there was a span of 15 bases. The CDR3 is CSGLRESDTGELFF. Here the CDR3 DNA reads TGCAGCGGCTTACGGGAGTCGGACACCGGGGAGCTGTTTTTT.

V gene TRBV29-1 combines with J gene TRBJ1-2, with 9 bases that match TRBD1. The germline CDR1 and CDR2 sequences are SQVTM and ANQGSEA. Trimming cost V 6 bases and J 10 bases; bases outside gene matches: 3. The CDR3 length is 10 residues. CDR3 coding DNA: TGCAGCGTGGGACAGGGATCCTACACCTTC. Encoded protein: CSVGQGSYTF.

The rearrangement joins TRBV15 to TRBJ2-7; 10 bases agree with TRBD1. There are 16 residues in the CDR3. Germline loops: CDR1 LNHNV, CDR2 YYDKDF (reference sequence). V lost 3 bases to trimming and J lost 4 bases; unmatched junction nucleotides: 9. CDR3: CATSSFRQGARYEQYF. Written as DNA, the CDR3 is TGTGCCACCAGCAGCTTCCGACAGGGGGCTCGGTACGAGCAGTACTTC.

Many counts were recorded for this clonotype. The chain joins TRBV6-5 to TRBJ1-2, with 9 positions matching TRBD1. CDR3 length: 14 residues. V gave up 6 bases and J gave up 2 bases; unmatched junction bases: 4. Looked up from germline, CDR1 is MNHEY and CDR2 is SVGAGI. The CDR3 protein is CASSSDRGNYGYTF. CDR3 nucleotides: TGTGCCAGCAGCTCGGACAGGGGCAACTATGGCTACACCTTC.

This clonotype was picked up a small number of times. The rearrangement links TRBV7-9 to TRBJ2-7, with D possibly being TRBD2 (7 bases). The V and J ends lost 0 bases and 6 bases respectively, with 18 bases between them. CDR3 length: 16 residues. Germline V gene data show CDR1 as SEHNR and CDR2 as FQNEAQ (reference sequence). The CDR3 reads CASSLAAGTSVGEQYF. The DNA for the CDR3 is TGTGCCAGCAGCTTAGCAGCGGGGACATCTGTCGGCGAGCAGTACTTC.

Only a few counts were recorded for this clonotype. The chain carries TRBV20-1 and TRBJ1-1; TRBD1 matches at 10 bases. Trimming took 3 bases from V and 6 from J; bases not matched to a gene: 10. This CDR3 has 15 amino acids. Germline lookup yields CDR1 DFQATT and CDR2 SNEGSKA (reference sequence). This CDR3 is CSASATGQGRSEAFF. Written as DNA, the CDR3 is TGCAGTGCTAGCGCGACGGGACAGGGGAGGTCTGAAGCTTTCTTT.

Concerning this clonotype itself: At one end, the junction sequence differs from germline, possibly due to a read error. The rearrangement joins TRBV14 to TRBJ2-7, with 12 bases that match TRBD2. Germline values: CDR1 SGHDN, CDR2 FVKESK. The CDR3 sequence is 15 residues long. The CDR3 DNA reads as TGTGCCATCAGCCAGACTAGCGGGAGCACATACGAGCAGTACTTC. It yields the protein CAISQTSGSTYEQYF.

Comments on this clonotype: A junction end diverges from the germline sequence, so it may reflect a read error. The chain recombines TRBV7-9 with TRBJ2-5; 7 nucleotides agree with TRBD2. Germline CDR1 SEHNR, CDR2 FQNEAQ (reference sequence). CDR3 length: 14 amino acids. CDR3 residues: CASSVPGLPEIQYF. The CDR3 bases are TGTGCCAGCAGTGTTCCGGGACTACCAGAGATCCAGTACTTC.

The chain links TRBV19 to TRBJ1-2; weak D call: TRBD1 (5 bases). CDR3 length: 15 amino acids. Germline V gives CDR1 LNHDA, CDR2 SQIVND (reference sequence). The V end was cut by 0 bases, the J end by 4 bases, with 12 bases between. The CDR3 DNA follows: TGTGCCAGTAGTATAGAAAGGGGCCTAGGCTATGGCTACACCTTC. The encoded protein is CASSIERGLGYGYTF. The variable domain in full, completed from reference TRBV19 and TRBJ1-2, reads DGGITQSPKYLFRKEGQNVTLSCEQNLNHDAMYWYRQDPGQGLRLIYYSQIVNDFQKGDIAEGYSVSREKKESFPLTVTSAQKNPTAFYLCASSIERGLGYGYTFGSGTRLTVV.

The chain has TRBV24-1 and TRBJ1-1; D uncertain. There are 8 residues in the CDR3. The V gene's germline CDR1 is KGHDR and CDR2 SFDVKD. The V end lost 12 bases, the J end lost 10 bases, and 8 bases lay between the germline ends. The CDR3 protein is CAGAGAFF. CDR3 nucleotides: TGTGCCGGAGCGGGAGCTTTCTTT.

Turning to this clonotype: A much larger clone lies one base from this, so it may be a read error. This chain joins TRBV7-2 and TRBJ2-5; D is perhaps TRBD2 (5 bases). CDR3 size: 15 residues. Per germline, CDR1 SGHTA and CDR2 FQGNSA. V was clipped by 0 bases and J by 4 bases, with 12 bases between them. The CDR3 region has the DNA TGTGCCAGCAGCTTAGCTGGGCCTGGAGGAGAGACCCAGTACTTC. Its protein product is CASSLAGPGGETQYF.

V usage is TRBV7-9 and J usage is TRBJ2-7; 11 bases fit TRBD1. V was clipped by 5 bases and J by 5 bases; unmatched bases: 8. The CDR3 loop spans 15 amino acids. Germline V gene data show CDR1 as SEHNR and CDR2 as FQNEAQ (reference sequence). The CDR3 DNA is TGTGCCAGCAGCACAGCCAGGGGACAGGGGGACGAGCAGTACTTC. Protein sequence: CASSTARGQGDEQYF.

This clonotype occurred a few times. V usage is TRBV7-9 and J usage is TRBJ2-5; D gene ambiguous. Germline lookup yields CDR1 SEHNR and CDR2 FQNEAQ (reference sequence). Trimming stripped 2 bases from V and 2 bases from J, with 9 bases between. The CDR3 runs to 14 residues. CDR3 DNA sequence: TGTGCCAGCAGCTTAATGACCCGGCAAGAGACCCAGTACTTC. As protein: CASSLMTRQETQYF. The complete variable domain, with remaining parts taken from reference TRBV7-9 and TRBJ2-5, reads DTGVSQNPRHKITKRGQNVTFRCDPISEHNRLYWYRQTLGQGPEFLTYFQNEAQLEKSRLLSDRFSAERPKGSFSTLEIQRTEQGDSAMYLCASSLMTRQETQYFGPGTRLLVL.

This clonotype occurred a few times. The chain links TRBV14 to TRBJ1-6; 9 bases are shared with TRBD1. The CDR3 sequence is 16 residues long. V shed 8 bases and J 10 bases; nucleotides not matched to a gene: 15. From germline, CDR1 is SGHDN and CDR2 FVKESK. The DNA for the CDR3 is TGTGCCAGCTCACCGGCCTGGACAGGGGTTCGGTCACCCCTCCACTTT. This codes for CASSPAWTGVRSPLHF.

This chain links TRBV13 with TRBJ1-3; a possible D gene is TRBD1 (5 bases). The CDR3 length is 18 residues. Trimming left V 3 bases short and J 0 bases short, with 18 bases between. The germline gives CDR1 PRHDT, CDR2 FYEKMQ (reference sequence). CDR3: CASSLGRDRFSSGNTIYF. CDR3 in DNA: TGTGCCAGCAGCTTGGGGAGGGACCGATTTTCCTCTGGAAACACCATATATTTT.

Regarding this clonotype: This may be a read error: a much more frequent sequence differs by one nucleotide. This chain joins TRBV24-1 and TRBJ2-5; a weak D match, TRBD1 (5 bases). The CDR3 extends over 15 amino acids. V was shortened by 4 bases and J by 1 base, with 12 bases between the two germline ends. Germline loops: CDR1 KGHDR, CDR2 SFDVKD. This CDR3 reads CATSETRTIQETQYF. The DNA of the CDR3 is TGTGCCACCAGTGAGACCCGGACAATCCAAGAGACCCAGTACTTC.

The V and J genes are TRBV10-3 and TRBJ1-1, with D hard to call. Germline CDR1 ENHRY, CDR2 SYGVKD. The V gene lost 10 bases and the J gene lost 1 base, with 13 bases spanning the gap. The length of the CDR3 is 13 residues. CDR3 coding DNA: TGTGCCAGCACCATAAAATCGAACACTGAAGCTTTCTTT. This sequence encodes CASTIKSNTEAFF.

This clonotype was found a few times. V usage is TRBV7-3 and J usage is TRBJ2-7, with 8 bases identical to TRBD1. V dropped 5 bases and J dropped 4; count of bases not matched to a gene: 10. The CDR3 sequence is 15 residues long. Germline loops: CDR1 SGHTA, CDR2 FQGTGA. The CDR3 coding sequence is TGTGCCAGCAGCCTCCTCCGGGACAGGAAATACGAGCAGTACTTC. Translation: CASSLLRDRKYEQYF.

In this sample, this clonotype turned up many times. The chain combines TRBV12-3 or TRBV12-4 with TRBJ1-1; a weak D match, TRBD1 (5 bases). The ends were cut back, 1 base at V and 11 bases at J, with 14 bases in the middle. The CDR3 covers 13 residues. The CDR3 DNA reads as TGTGCCAGCAGTTTAGGACAGACTCTCGACGCTTTCTTT. Amino acid sequence: CASSLGQTLDAFF.

This chain links TRBV9 with TRBJ1-2; TRBD1 might be the D (6 bases). The CDR3 loop spans 15 amino acids. Germline-derived CDR1 and CDR2 are SGDLS and YYNGEE. The ends were cut back, 10 bases at V and 8 bases at J, with 27 bases in the middle. CDR3 residues: CAGSPQTSRGSGYTF. The CDR3 DNA sequence: TGTGCCGGCTCACCGCAGACTTCCAGGGGCAGCGGCTACACCTTC.

The rearrangement joins TRBV29-1 to TRBJ1-5, with 7 bases matching TRBD1. This CDR3 has 13 amino acids. V trimming: 3 bases; J trimming: 6 bases; junction bases outside the gene matches: 5. Germline V gene sequence: CDR1 SQVTM, CDR2 ANQGSEA. The CDR3 loop is CSVERQGGQPQHF. CDR3 in DNA: TGCAGCGTTGAGCGACAGGGCGGTCAGCCCCAGCATTTT.

This clonotype has only a few counts. This rearrangement joins TRBV7-9 to TRBJ2-7, with TRBD1 as a possible D gene (5 bases). Looked up from germline, CDR1 is SEHNR and CDR2 is FQNEAQ (reference sequence). CDR3 length: 14 residues. V lost 4 bases, J lost 2 bases, and 12 bases lay in between. As DNA, the CDR3 is TGTGCCAGCAGCTGGGCGCCGGACACCTACGAGCAGTACTTC. It is translated as CASSWAPDTYEQYF.

This clonotype came up a few times. V gene TRBV7-2 combines with J gene TRBJ2-5, with 10 bases identical to TRBD2. The CDR3 runs to 17 residues. Unmatched junction bases numbered 13, after V lost 6 bases and J lost 3 bases. Looked up from germline, CDR1 is SGHTA and CDR2 is FQGNSA. The CDR3 loop reads CASSLESLAGGEETQYF. CDR3 sequence (DNA): TGTGCCAGCAGTCTAGAGTCGTTAGCGGGAGGTGAAGAGACCCAGTACTTC.

This clonotype was picked up many times. The chain couples TRBV19 to TRBJ1-2; D ambiguous. The CDR3 is 13 amino acids. CDR1 is LNHDA, CDR2 SQIVND, per germline (reference sequence). The V end was cut by 3 bases, the J end by 4 bases, with 9 bases between. CDR3 DNA: TGTGCCAGTAGTATTGGGTCAAGCTATGGCTACACCTTC. Its translation is CASSIGSSYGYTF.